This TCR beta chain was recorded in a study of blood T cell repertoires in COVID-19. Study background: Collection of acute and convalescent COVID-19 samples took place in the United States, Italy and Spain. Sample material is recorded as cDNA or gDNA derived from T cells, B-cell-depleted T cells, or PBMCs.

The length of the CDR3 is 15 residues. Germline V lookup: CDR1 KGHDR, CDR2 SFDVKD. Trimming stripped 2 bases from V and 4 bases from J, with 13 bases between. In the source study's methods: Counts of nucleated cells, estimated from reference gene primer amplification, were obtained. Sequencing used immunoSEQ multiplex PCR; TCRdb keeps in-frame clones, though not all of them. V and J calls and clone size are as listed in that table; D and trimming were resolved from the DNA. This repertoire shows about 88,000 clones, 87% found once; its top ten account for about 16%. This clone was counted a single time.

The sample taken for sequencing was peripheral blood. The receptor was isolated from a male donor with acute or convalescent COVID-19. The chain recombines TRBV24-1 with TRBJ1-2; D possibly corresponds to TRBD1 (6 bases). The CDR3 here is CATSDSHRVGYGYTF. CDR3 in DNA: TGTGCCACCAGTGATTCCCACAGGGTTGGCTATGGCTACACCTTC.